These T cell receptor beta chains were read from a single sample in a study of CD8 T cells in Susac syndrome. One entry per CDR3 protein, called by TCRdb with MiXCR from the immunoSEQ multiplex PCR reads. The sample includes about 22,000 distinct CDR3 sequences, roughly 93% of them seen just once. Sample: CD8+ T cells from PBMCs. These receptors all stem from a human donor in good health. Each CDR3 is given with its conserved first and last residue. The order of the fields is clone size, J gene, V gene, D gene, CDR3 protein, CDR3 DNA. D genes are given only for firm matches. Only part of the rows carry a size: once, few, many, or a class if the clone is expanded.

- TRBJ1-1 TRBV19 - CASSIEGTYTEAFF TGTGCCAGTAGTATAGAGGGGACATACACTGAAGCTTTCTTT
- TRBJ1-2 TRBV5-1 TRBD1 CASRTVGTQGDYTF TGCGCCAGCAGAACGGTCGGGACACAGGGGGACTACACCTTC
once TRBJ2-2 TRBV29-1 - CSVQRDTGELFF TGCAGCGTTCAGAGGGACACCGGGGAGCTGTTTTTT
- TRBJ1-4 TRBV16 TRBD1 CASSQSTGVNEKLFF TGTGCCAGCAGCCAATCTACAGGGGTTAATGAAAAACTGTTTTTT
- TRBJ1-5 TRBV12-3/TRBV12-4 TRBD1 CASSWGRTGGNQPQHF TGTGCCAGCAGTTGGGGTCGGACAGGGGGCAATCAGCCCCAGCATTTT
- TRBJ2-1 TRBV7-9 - CASSLGGFSSSYNEQFF TGTGCCAGCAGCCTTGGGGGTTTTTCGAGCTCCTACAATGAGCAGTTCTTC
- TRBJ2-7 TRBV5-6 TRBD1 CASSPESYRGEQYF TGTGCCAGCAGCCCGGAATCCTACAGGGGCGAGCAGTACTTC
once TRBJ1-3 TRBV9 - CASSAATGNTIYF TGTGCCAGCAGCGCAGCCACTGGAAACACCATATATTTT
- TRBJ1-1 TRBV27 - CASSFAGNTEAFF TGTGCCAGCAGTTTCGCAGGGAACACTGAAGCTTTCTTT
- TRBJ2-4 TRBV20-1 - CSAYGGTSLNIQYF TGCAGTGCTTACGGGGGAACCAGTTTGAACATTCAGTACTTC
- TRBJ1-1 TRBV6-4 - CASSPDGNTEAFF TGTGCCAGCAGTCCGGACGGTAACACTGAAGCTTTCTTT
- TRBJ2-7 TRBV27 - CASSLRGPLEQYF TGTGCCAGCAGTTTACGAGGACCCCTCGAGCAGTACTTC
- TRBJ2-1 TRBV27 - CASSLPRAGYNEQFF TGTGCCAGCAGCCTACCGAGGGCAGGGTACAATGAGCAGTTCTTC
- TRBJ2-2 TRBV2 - CAIYTGELFF TGTGCCATTTACACCGGGGAGCTGTTTTTT
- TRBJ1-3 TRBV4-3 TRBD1 CASSQRWGQELAGNTIYF TGCGCCAGCAGCCAAAGGTGGGGACAGGAATTAGCTGGAAACACCATATATTTT
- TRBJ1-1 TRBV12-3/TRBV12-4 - CASSLSPMNTEAFF TGTGCCAGCAGTTTATCCCCCATGAACACTGAAGCTTTCTTT
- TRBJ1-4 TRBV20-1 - CSASEGFTTNEKLFF TGCAGTGCTAGCGAAGGGTTTACGACTAATGAAAAACTGTTTTTT
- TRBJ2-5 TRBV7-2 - CASSDYPGVETQYF TGTGCCAGCAGCGATTATCCCGGGGTAGAGACCCAGTACTTC
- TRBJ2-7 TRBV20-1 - CSARDLSEHEQYF TGCAGTGCTAGAGATCTAAGCGAACACGAGCAGTACTTC
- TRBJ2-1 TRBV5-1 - CASSLPRYNEQFF TGCGCCAGCAGCTTGCCCCGGTACAATGAGCAGTTCTTC
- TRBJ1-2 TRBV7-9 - CASSLGDGYNYGYTF TGTGCCAGCAGCTTAGGGGACGGTTATAACTATGGCTACACCTTC
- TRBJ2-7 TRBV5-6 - CASSLLHEQYF TGTGCCAGCAGCTTGTTACACGAGCAGTACTTC
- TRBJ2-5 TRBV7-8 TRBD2 CASSSSGDPQETQYF TGTGCCAGCAGCTCAAGCGGGGATCCCCAAGAGACCCAGTACTTC
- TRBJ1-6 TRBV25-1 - CASSEYHSPLHF TGTGCCAGCAGTGAATATCATTCACCCCTCCACTTT
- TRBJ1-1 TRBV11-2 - CASSPEGPRTEAFF TGTGCCAGCAGCCCAGAGGGGCCCCGGACTGAAGCTTTCTTT
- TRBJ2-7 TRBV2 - CASSDAEPYEQYF TGTGCCAGCAGTGATGCGGAGCCCTACGAGCAGTACTTC
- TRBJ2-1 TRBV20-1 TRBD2 CSAIAGESSYNEQFF TGCAGTGCTATAGCGGGGGAAAGCTCCTACAATGAGCAGTTCTTC
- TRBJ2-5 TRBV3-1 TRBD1 CASSHGTVQETQYF TGTGCCAGCAGCCACGGGACAGTACAAGAGACCCAGTACTTC
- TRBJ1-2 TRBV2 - CASPKAENYGYTF TGTGCCAGCCCCAAGGCAGAAAACTATGGCTACACCTTC
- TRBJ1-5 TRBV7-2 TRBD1 CASSLSGGGVGNQPQHF TGTGCCAGCAGCTTAAGTGGAGGGGGCGTTGGTAATCAGCCCCAGCATTTT
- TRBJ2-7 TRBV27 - CASSLFRGATYEQYF TGTGCCAGCAGTTTATTTCGGGGGGCAACCTACGAGCAGTACTTC
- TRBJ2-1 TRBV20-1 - CSAPLEREQFF TGCAGTGCTCCGCTCGAACGTGAGCAGTTCTTC
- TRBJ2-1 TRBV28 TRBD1 CASIPTGAGSEQFF TGTGCCAGCATTCCGACAGGGGCAGGTAGTGAGCAGTTCTTC
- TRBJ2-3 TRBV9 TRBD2 CASSAPIAGGFTDTQYF TGTGCCAGCAGCGCCCCGATAGCGGGGGGGTTCACAGATACGCAGTATTTT
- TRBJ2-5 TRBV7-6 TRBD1 CASSFPRGRSEETQYF TGTGCCAGCAGCTTTCCCAGGGGGCGATCGGAAGAGACCCAGTACTTC
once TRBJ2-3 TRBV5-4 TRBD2 CASSASGGLYTDTQYF TGTGCCAGCAGCGCAAGCGGGGGCCTTTACACAGATACGCAGTATTTT
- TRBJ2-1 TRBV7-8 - CASSLVRSSYNEQFF TGTGCCAGCAGCTTAGTACGTAGCTCCTACAATGAGCAGTTCTTC
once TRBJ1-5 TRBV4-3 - CASSPSRFWNQPQHF TGCGCCAGCAGCCCCTCGCGATTTTGGAATCAGCCCCAGCATTTT
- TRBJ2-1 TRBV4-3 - CASSHAPQGEQFF TGCGCCAGCAGCCACGCCCCCCAGGGTGAGCAGTTCTTC
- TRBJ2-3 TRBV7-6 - CASSLEADSTDTQYF TGTGCCAGCAGCTTAGAGGCGGACAGCACAGATACGCAGTATTTT
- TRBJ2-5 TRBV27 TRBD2 CASSSLTSGGSQETQYF TGTGCCAGCAGCTCCCTGACTAGCGGGGGGTCGCAAGAGACCCAGTACTTC
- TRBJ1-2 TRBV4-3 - CASSQDPSVNYGYTF TGCGCCAGCAGCCAAGATCCGTCAGTAAACTATGGCTACACCTTC
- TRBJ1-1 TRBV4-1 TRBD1 CASSPGQGSTEAFF TGCGCCAGCAGCCCGGGACAGGGGAGCACTGAAGCTTTCTTT
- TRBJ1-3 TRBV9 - CASSSPGEGWAGNTIYF TGTGCCAGCAGCTCCCCTGGAGAGGGTTGGGCTGGAAACACCATATATTTT
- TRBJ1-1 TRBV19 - CASSIGDLMNTEAFF TGTGCCAGTAGTATAGGGGACCTCATGAACACTGAAGCTTTCTTT
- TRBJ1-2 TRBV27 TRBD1 CASSSGQGSGYTF TGTGCCAGCAGTTCCGGACAGGGTTCTGGCTACACCTTC
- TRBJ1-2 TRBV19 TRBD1 CASSDLLFGTVYGYTF TGTGCCAGTAGCGATCTCCTCTTCGGGACAGTCTATGGCTACACCTTC
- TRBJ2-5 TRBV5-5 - CASSLVLQGGKKTQYF TGTGCCAGCAGCTTGGTATTACAGGGGGGGAAGAAGACCCAGTACTTC
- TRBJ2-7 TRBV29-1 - CSVEEGETGNYEQYF TGCAGCGTTGAAGAAGGAGAGACGGGCAACTACGAGCAGTACTTC
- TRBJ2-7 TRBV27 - CASSLPDRNNEQYF TGTGCCAGCAGTTTACCCGACAGGAACAACGAGCAGTACTTC
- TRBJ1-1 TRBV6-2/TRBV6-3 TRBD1 CASSYDFRTGTGLMNTEAFF TGTGCCAGCAGTTACGATTTCCGGACCGGGACAGGGCTGATGAACACTGAAGCTTTCTTT